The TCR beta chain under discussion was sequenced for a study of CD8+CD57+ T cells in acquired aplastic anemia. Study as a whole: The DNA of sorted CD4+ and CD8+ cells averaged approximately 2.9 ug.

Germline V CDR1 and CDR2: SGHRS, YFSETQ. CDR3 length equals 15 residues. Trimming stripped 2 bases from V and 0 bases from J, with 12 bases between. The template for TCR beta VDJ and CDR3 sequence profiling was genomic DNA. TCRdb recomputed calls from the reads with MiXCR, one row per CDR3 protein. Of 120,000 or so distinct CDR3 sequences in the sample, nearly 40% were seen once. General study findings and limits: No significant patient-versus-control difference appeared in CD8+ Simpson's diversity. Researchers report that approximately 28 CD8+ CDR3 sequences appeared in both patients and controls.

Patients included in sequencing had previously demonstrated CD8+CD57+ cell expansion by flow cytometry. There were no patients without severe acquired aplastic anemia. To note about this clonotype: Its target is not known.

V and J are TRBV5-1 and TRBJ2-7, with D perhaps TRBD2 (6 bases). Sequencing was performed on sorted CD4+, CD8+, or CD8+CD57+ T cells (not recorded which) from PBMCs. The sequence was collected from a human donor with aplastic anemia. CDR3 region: CASSLRGTSSYEQYV. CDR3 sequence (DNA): TGCGCCAGCAGCTTACGAGGGACTTCCTCCTACGAGCAGTACGTC.